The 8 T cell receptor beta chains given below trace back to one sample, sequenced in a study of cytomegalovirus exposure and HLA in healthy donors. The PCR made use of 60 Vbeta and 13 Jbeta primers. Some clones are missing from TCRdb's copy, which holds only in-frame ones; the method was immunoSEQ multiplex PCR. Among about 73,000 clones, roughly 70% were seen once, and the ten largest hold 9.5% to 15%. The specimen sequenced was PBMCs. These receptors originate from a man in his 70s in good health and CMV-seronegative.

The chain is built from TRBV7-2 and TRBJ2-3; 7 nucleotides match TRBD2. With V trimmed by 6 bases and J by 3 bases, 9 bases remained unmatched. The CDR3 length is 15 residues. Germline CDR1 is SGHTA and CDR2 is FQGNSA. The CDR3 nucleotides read TGTGCCAGCAGGGTCGGGGGGATCCAAACAGATACGCAGTATTTT. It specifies CASRVGGIQTDTQYF.

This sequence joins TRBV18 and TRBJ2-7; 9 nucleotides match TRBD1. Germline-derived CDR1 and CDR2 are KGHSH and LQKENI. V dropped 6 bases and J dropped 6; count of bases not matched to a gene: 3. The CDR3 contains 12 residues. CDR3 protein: CASSGQGSEQYF. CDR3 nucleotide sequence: TGTGCCAGCTCCGGACAGGGGAGCGAGCAGTACTTC.

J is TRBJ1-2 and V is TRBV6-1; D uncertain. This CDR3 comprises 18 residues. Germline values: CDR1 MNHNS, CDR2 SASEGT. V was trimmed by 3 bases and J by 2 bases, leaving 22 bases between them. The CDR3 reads CASSDMFIFPSENYGYTF. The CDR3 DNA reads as TGTGCCAGCAGTGATATGTTCATTTTCCCGAGTGAAAACTATGGCTACACCTTC.

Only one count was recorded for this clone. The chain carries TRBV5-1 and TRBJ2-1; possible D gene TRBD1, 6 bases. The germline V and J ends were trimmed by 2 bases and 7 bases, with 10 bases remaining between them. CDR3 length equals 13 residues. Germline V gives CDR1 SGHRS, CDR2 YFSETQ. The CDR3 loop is CASSFSGVNEQFF. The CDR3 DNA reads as TGCGCCAGCAGCTTCTCAGGGGTGAATGAGCAGTTCTTC.

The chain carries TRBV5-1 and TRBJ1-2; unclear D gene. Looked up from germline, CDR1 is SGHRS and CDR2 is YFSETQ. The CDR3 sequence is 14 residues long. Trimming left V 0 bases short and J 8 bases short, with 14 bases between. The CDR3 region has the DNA TGCGCCAGCAGCTTGGATGAGGTTGCACGGGGCTACACCTTC. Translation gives CASSLDEVARGYTF.

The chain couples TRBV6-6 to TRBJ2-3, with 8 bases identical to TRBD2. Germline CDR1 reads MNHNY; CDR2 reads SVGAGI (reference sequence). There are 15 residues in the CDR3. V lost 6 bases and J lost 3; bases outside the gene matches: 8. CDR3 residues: CASSSGLGVTDTQYF. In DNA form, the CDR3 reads TGTGCCAGCAGCTCGGGACTAGGGGTTACAGATACGCAGTATTTT.

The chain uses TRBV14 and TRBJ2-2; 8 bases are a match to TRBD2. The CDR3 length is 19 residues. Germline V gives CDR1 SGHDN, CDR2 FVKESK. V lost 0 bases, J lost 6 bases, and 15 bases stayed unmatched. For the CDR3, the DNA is TGTGCCAGCAGCCAAGACCCCGGACTAGCTTTACATTGGGCCGGGGAGCTGTTTTTT. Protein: CASSQDPGLALHWAGELFF.

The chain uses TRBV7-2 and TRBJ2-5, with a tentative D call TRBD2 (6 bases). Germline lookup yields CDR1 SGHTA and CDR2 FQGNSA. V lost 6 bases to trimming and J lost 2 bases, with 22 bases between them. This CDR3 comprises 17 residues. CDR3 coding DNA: TGTGCCAGCAGTTCGACGTTCTTCCGGGGGATACAAGAGACCCAGTACTTC. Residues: CASSSTFFRGIQETQYF.